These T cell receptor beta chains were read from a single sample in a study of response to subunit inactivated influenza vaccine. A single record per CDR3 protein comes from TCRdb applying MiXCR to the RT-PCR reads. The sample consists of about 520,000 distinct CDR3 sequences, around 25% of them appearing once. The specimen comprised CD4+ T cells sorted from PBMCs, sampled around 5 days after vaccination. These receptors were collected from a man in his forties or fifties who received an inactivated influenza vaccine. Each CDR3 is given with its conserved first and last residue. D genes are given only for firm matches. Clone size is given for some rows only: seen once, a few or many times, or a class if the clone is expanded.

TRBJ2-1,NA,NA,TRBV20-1,CSARKGSYNEQFF,TGCAGTGCTAGAAAGGGCTCCTACAATGAGCAGTTCTTC
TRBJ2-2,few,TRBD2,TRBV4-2,CASSQPSGTNTGELFF,TGTGCCAGCAGCCAACCTAGCGGGACGAACACCGGGGAGCTGTTTTTT
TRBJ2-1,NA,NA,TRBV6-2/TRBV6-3,CASGGFEQFF,TGTGCCAGCGGGGGATTTGAGCAGTTCTTC
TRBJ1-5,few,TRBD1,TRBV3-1,CASSPGTGFGQPQHF,TGTGCCAGCAGCCCAGGGACAGGGTTTGGTCAGCCCCAGCATTTT
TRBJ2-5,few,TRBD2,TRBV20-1,CSARDPAGGGETQYF,TGCAGTGCTAGAGATCCAGCGGGGGGGGGAGAGACCCAGTACTTC
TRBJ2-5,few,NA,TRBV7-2,CASSPIHSPKETQYF,TGTGCCAGCAGCCCAATACACTCGCCCAAAGAGACCCAGTACTTC
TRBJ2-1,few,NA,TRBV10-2,CASSRRDPNYNEQFF,TGCGCCAGCAGCCGCCGGGACCCTAATTACAATGAGCAGTTCTTC
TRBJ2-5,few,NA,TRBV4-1,CASSQDWGHRETQYF,TGCGCCAGCAGCCAAGATTGGGGCCATCGGGAGACCCAGTACTTC
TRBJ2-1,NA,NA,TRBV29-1,CSVGVFGTINNEQFF,TGCAGCGTTGGAGTATTCGGGACAATAAACAATGAGCAGTTCTTC
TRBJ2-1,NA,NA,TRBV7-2,CASSPGVIYNEQFF,TGTGCCAGCAGCCCCGGGGTTATCTACAATGAGCAGTTCTTC